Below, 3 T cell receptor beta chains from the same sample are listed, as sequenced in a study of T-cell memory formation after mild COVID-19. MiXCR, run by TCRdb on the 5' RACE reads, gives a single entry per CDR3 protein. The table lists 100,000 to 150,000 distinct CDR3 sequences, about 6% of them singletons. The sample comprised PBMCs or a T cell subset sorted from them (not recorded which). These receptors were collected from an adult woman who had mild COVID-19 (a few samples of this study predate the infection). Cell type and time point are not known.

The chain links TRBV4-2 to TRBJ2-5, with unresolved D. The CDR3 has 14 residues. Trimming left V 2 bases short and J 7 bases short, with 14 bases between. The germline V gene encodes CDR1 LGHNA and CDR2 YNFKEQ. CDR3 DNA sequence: TGTGCCAGCAGCCAACTATCAGGTCCGGGGACCCAGTACTTC. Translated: CASSQLSGPGTQYF.

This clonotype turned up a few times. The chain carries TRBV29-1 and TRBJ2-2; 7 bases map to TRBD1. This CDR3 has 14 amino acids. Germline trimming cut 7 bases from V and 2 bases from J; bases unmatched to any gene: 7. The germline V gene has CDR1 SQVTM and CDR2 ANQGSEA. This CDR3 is CSAQRQGNTGELFF. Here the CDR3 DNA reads TGCAGCGCCCAAAGACAGGGTAACACCGGGGAGCTGTTTTTT.

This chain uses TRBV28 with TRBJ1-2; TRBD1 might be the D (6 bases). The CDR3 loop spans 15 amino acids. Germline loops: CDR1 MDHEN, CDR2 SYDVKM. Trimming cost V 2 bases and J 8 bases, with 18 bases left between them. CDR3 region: CASSLPLTGLRGYTF. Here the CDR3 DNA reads TGTGCCAGCAGTTTACCTCTGACAGGCTTAAGAGGCTACACCTTC.